A selection of T cell receptor beta chains follows, all from one sample in a study of shared clonotypes between healthy human individuals. The repertoire was sequenced with immunoSEQ multiplex PCR; TCRdb's copy has only in-frame clones and lacks some. The sample lists 450,000 to 650,000 clones, roughly 79% occurring once. Sequenced material: PBMCs. The receptors stem from a woman aged 40 to 50 in good health. Some clones in this sample may be carry-over from other donors' samples. The CDR3 runs from the conserved cysteine through the conserved F or W. The D gene is left open where the match is weak. Size is omitted from some rows. Given values are once, few, many or a class for expanded clones.

clone_size d_call j_call v_call cdr3_aa cdr3_nt
. . TRBJ1-5 TRBV2 CASSGHISNQPQHF TGTGCCAGCAGTGGCCATATTAGCAATCAGCCCCAGCATTTT
. TRBD2 TRBJ2-5 TRBV15 CATSRGTRGQETQYF TGTGCCACCAGCAGAGGGACTAGAGGCCAAGAGACCCAGTACTTC
. . TRBJ2-7 TRBV27 CASSLIDSNSYEQYF TGTGCCAGCAGTTTAATCGACTCAAACTCCTACGAGCAGTACTTC
. . TRBJ1-4 TRBV28 CASSSPRANRVEKLFF TGTGCCAGCAGTTCGCCCCGCGCCAACAGGGTGGAAAAACTGTTTTTT
once . TRBJ2-3 TRBV29-1 CSVEDNSLTDTQYF TGCAGCGTTGAAGACAATTCCCTCACAGATACGCAGTATTTT
. . TRBJ1-5 TRBV28 CASSNHGQPQHF TGTGCCAGCAGCAACCACGGTCAGCCCCAGCATTTT
. TRBD2 TRBJ2-1 TRBV6-6 CASSTSGRNNEQFF TGTGCCAGCAGTACTAGCGGGAGGAACAATGAGCAGTTCTTC
. TRBD2 TRBJ2-7 TRBV2 CASSRLAGVEQYF TGTGCCAGCAGTCGACTAGCGGGAGTTGAGCAGTACTTC
. TRBD2 TRBJ2-1 TRBV5-6 CASSSQRGHNEQFF TGTGCCAGCAGTTCCCAGCGGGGCCACAATGAGCAGTTCTTC
few . TRBJ1-1 TRBV13 CASSSTHRSEAFF TGTGCCAGCAGCTCGACACATCGGAGTGAAGCTTTCTTT
. . TRBJ2-7 TRBV5-4 CASSRVYGSSYEQYF TGTGCCAGCAGCCGCGTTTACGGGTCCTCCTACGAGCAGTACTTC
. . TRBJ2-7 TRBV4-2 CASSQEQAYSYEQYF TGTGCCAGCAGCCAAGAGCAAGCGTATTCCTACGAGCAGTACTTC
. . TRBJ1-4 TRBV7-9 CASSSFVIGREKLFF TGTGCCAGCAGCTCCTTTGTTATCGGAAGAGAAAAACTGTTTTTT
. TRBD2 TRBJ2-1 TRBV5-1 CASSKYPTSGSYNEQFF TGCGCCAGCAGTAAATACCCGACTAGCGGTTCCTACAATGAGCAGTTCTTC
. TRBD1 TRBJ1-2 TRBV4-1 CASSRQGRGYTF TGCGCCAGCAGCCGACAGGGTCGGGGCTACACCTTC